This T cell receptor (beta chain) comes out of a study of cytomegalovirus exposure and HLA in healthy donors. The PCR was carried out with 60 Vbeta primers and 13 Jbeta primers. The assay was immunoSEQ multiplex PCR, and TCRdb's table has in-frame clones only and misses some. In the table there are 150,000 to 200,000 clones, 80% to 90% of which are singletons. V dropped 3 bases and J dropped 2 bases, with 7 bases sitting between them. The CDR3 extends over 13 amino acids. CDR1 is SGHAT and CDR2 is FQNNGV in the germline V gene. In this sample, this clone turned up once. The rearrangement links TRBV11-2 to TRBJ1-1; D gene unclear. The receptor comes from a girl aged 5-17 years in good health and CMV-seropositive. The sequencing sample was made of PBMCs. CDR3 DNA: TGTGCCAGCAGCTTCTCTCTTAACACTGAAGCTTTCTTT. Amino acid sequence: CASSFSLNTEAFF.